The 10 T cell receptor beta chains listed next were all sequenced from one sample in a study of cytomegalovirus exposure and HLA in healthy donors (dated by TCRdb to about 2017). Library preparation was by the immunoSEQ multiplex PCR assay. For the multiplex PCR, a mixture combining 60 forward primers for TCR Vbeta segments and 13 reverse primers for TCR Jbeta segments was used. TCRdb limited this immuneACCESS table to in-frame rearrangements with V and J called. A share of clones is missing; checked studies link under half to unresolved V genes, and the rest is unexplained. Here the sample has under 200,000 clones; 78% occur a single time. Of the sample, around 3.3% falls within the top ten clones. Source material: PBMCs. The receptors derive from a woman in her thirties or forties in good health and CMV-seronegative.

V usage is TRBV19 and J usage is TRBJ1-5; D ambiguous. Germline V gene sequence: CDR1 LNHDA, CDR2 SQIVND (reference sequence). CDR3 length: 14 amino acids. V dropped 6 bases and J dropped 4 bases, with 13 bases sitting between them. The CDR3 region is CASRDDYSNQPQHF. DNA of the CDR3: TGTGCCAGTAGGGACGACTATAGTAATCAGCCCCAGCATTTT.

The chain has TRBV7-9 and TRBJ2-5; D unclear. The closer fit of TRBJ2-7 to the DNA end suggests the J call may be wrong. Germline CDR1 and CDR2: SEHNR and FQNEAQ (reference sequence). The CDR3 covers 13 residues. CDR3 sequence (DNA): TGTGCCAGCAGCTTCCCTAGCTCCTACGAGCAGTACTTC. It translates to CASSFPSSYEQYF.

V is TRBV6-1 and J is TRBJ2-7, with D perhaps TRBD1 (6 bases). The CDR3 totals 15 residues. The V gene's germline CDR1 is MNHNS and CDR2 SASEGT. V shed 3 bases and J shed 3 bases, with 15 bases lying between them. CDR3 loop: CASSELPGAIYEQYF. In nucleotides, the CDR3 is TGTGCCAGCAGTGAGCTTCCAGGGGCCATCTACGAGCAGTACTTC.

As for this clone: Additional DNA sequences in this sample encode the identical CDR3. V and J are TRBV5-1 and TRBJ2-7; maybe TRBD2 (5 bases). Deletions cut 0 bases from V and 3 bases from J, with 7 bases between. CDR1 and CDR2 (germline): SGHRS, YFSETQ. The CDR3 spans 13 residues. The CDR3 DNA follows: TGCGCCAGCAGCTTGGGACGGGACTACGAGCAGTACTTC. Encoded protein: CASSLGRDYEQYF.

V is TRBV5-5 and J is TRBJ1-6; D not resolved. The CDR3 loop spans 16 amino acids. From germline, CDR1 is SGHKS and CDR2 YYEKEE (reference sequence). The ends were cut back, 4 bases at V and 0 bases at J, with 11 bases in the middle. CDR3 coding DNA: TGTGCCAGCAGCCTACAACAGAGCTCCTATAATTCACCCCTCCACTTT. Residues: CASSLQQSSYNSPLHF.

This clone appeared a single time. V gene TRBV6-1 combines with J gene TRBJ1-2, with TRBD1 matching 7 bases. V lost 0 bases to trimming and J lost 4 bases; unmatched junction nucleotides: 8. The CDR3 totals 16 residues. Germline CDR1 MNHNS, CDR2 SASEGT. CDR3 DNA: TGTGCCAGCAGTGAAGCGGAGGCAGGGGGTTCCTATGGCTACACCTTC. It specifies CASSEAEAGGSYGYTF.

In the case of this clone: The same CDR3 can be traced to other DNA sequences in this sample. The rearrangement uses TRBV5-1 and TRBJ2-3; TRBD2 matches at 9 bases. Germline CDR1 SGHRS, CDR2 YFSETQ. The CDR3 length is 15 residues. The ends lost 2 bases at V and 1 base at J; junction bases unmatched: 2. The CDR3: CASSLLAGGTDTQYF. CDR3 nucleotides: TGCGCCAGCAGCTTATTAGCGGGGGGCACAGATACGCAGTATTTT.

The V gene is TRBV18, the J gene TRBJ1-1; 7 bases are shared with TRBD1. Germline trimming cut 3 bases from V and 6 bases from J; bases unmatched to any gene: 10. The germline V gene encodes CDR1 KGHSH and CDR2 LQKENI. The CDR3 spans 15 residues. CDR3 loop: CASSPNRGGDAEAFF. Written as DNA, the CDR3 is TGTGCCAGCTCACCCAACAGGGGTGGGGACGCTGAAGCTTTCTTT. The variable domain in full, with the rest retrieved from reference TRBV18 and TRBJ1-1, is NAGVMQNPRHLVRRRGQEARLRCSPMKGHSHVYWYRQLPEEGLKFMVYLQKENIIDESGMPKERFSAEFPKEGPSILRIQQVVRGDSAAYFCASSPNRGGDAEAFFGQGTRLTVV.

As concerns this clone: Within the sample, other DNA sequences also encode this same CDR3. The CDR3: CASSFGTGTYEQYF. As DNA, the CDR3 is TGTGCCAGCAGCTTCGGGACAGGAACCTACGAGCAGTACTTC. This chain joins TRBV7-6 and TRBJ2-7; 8 positions agree with TRBD1. Germline values: CDR1 SGHVS, CDR2 FNYEAQ. V lost 3 bases to trimming and J lost 2 bases; unmatched junction nucleotides: 3. The CDR3 runs to 14 residues.

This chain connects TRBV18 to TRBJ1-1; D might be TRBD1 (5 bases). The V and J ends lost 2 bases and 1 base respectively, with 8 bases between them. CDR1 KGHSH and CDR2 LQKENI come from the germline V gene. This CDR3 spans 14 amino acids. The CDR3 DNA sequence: TGTGCCAGCTCACCAGGGGACTCGAACACTGAAGCTTTCTTT. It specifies CASSPGDSNTEAFF.